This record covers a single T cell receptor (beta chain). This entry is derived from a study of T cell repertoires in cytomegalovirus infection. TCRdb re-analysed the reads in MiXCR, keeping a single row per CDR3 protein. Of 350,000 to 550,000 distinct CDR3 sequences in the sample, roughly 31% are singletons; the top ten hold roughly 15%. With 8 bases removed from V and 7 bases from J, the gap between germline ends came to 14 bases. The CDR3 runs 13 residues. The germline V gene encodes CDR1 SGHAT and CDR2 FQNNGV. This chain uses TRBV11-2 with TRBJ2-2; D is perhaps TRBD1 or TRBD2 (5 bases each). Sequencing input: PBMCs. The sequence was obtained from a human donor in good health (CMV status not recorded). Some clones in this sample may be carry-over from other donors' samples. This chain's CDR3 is CASPGTRVGELFF. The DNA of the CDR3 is TGTGCCAGCCCCGGGACCCGCGTCGGGGAGCTGTTTTTT.